These 20 T cell receptor beta chains came from one sample sequenced in a study of blood T cell repertoires in COVID-19. Assay: immunoSEQ multiplex PCR; the TCRdb copy retains only in-frame clones and omits some. The top ten clones hold around 5.8% of a sample with 85,000 to 130,000 clones, roughly nine tenths of them seen once. Sequenced input: peripheral blood. Receptors originate from a human donor in a cohort sampled during active COVID-19.

This chain joins TRBV2 and TRBJ2-5; 7 positions match TRBD1. Losses at the gene ends were 5 bases for V and 1 base for J; bases not matched to a gene: 4. Germline V gene lookup returns CDR1 SNHLY and CDR2 FYNNEI. The CDR3 spans 14 residues. Here the CDR3 reads CASSKQGFQETQYF. CDR3 bases: TGTGCCAGCAGTAAACAGGGGTTCCAAGAGACCCAGTACTTC.

The chain uses TRBV7-3 and TRBJ2-3; tentatively, D is TRBD2 (6 bases). The germline V gene has CDR1 SGHTA and CDR2 FQGTGA. V was trimmed by 3 bases and J by 2 bases, leaving 9 bases between them. This CDR3 contains 14 residues. The CDR3 sequence: CASSFGTATDTQYF. The CDR3, as DNA: TGTGCCAGCAGCTTTGGGACTGCCACAGATACGCAGTATTTT. Together with reference TRBV7-3 and TRBJ2-3, the CDR3 gives the full variable domain: GAGVSQTPSNKVTEKGKYVELRCDPISGHTALYWYRQSLGQGPEFLIYFQGTGAADDSGLPNDRFFAVRPEGSVSTLKIQRTERGDSAVYLCASSFGTATDTQYFGPGTRLTVL.

The chain combines TRBV4-3 with TRBJ2-3, with TRBD1 matching 9 bases. Germline V gene data show CDR1 as LGHNA and CDR2 as YSLEER. V shed 1 base and J 5 bases; nucleotides not matched to a gene: 4. This CDR3 has 15 residues. DNA of the CDR3: TGCGCCAGCAGCCAAGGGACAGGGGCAAAAGATACGCAGTATTTT. Encoded protein: CASSQGTGAKDTQYF.

The gene calls are TRBV27 and TRBJ1-5, with 7 positions matching TRBD1. The germline V gene has CDR1 MNHEY and CDR2 SMNVEV (reference sequence). The CDR3 runs 14 residues. The J segment lost 3 bases and the V segment lost 3 bases, leaving 2 bases of the junction unmatched. CDR3 DNA sequence: TGTGCCAGCAGTTTCAGGGGGTACAATCAGCCCCAGCATTTT. Its protein is CASSFRGYNQPQHF.

The chain joins TRBV13 to TRBJ1-2; D remains ambiguous. V lost 3 bases, J lost 8 bases, and 10 bases lay in between. CDR1 is PRHDT and CDR2 is FYEKMQ in the germline V gene (reference sequence). The CDR3 contains 12 residues. CDR3 bases: TGTGCCAGCAGCTTCGGGGTTCTGGGCTACACCTTC. Translation gives CASSFGVLGYTF.

The chain couples TRBV9 to TRBJ2-3; TRBD2 agrees at 10 bases. This CDR3 has 17 residues. With 0 bases clipped from V and 4 bases from J, the junction kept 8 bases outside the gene matches. From germline, CDR1 is SGDLS and CDR2 YYNGEE. The CDR3 here is CASSVDASGSKADTQYF. In DNA form, the CDR3 reads TGTGCCAGCAGCGTAGATGCTAGCGGGAGCAAAGCAGATACGCAGTATTTT.

V gene TRBV18 combines with J gene TRBJ2-1; 9 bases agree with TRBD2. The CDR3 spans 15 residues. Trimming cost V 3 bases and J 4 bases; bases outside gene matches: 4. Germline V gene lookup returns CDR1 KGHSH and CDR2 LQKENI. DNA of the CDR3: TGTGCCAGCTCACCTTTAGCGGGGGATTACAATGAGCAGTTCTTC. Translated, it gives CASSPLAGDYNEQFF.

The CDR3 spells CASSYGTAQETQYF. CDR3 sequence (DNA): TGTGCCAGCAGTTACGGGACAGCCCAAGAGACCCAGTACTTC. The V and J genes are TRBV6-2 or TRBV6-3 and TRBJ2-5, with 7 nucleotides matching TRBD1. V trimming: 2 bases; J trimming: 1 base; junction bases outside the gene matches: 1. The CDR3 loop spans 14 amino acids. The germline gives CDR1 MNHEY, CDR2 SVGEGT.

This chain joins TRBV28 and TRBJ1-5; unclear D gene. V lost 6 bases, J lost 5 bases, and 11 bases lay in between. The CDR3 runs 13 residues. From germline, CDR1 is MDHEN and CDR2 SYDVKM. Here the CDR3 reads CASSSVIYQPQHF. The CDR3 nucleotides are TGTGCCAGCAGCTCAGTCATTTATCAGCCCCAGCATTTT.

J is TRBJ2-5 and V is TRBV5-4, with 7 bases aligning to TRBD1. V was pared by 4 bases and J by 4 bases, with 10 bases of the junction left unmatched. The CDR3 is 15 amino acids. Germline CDR1 and CDR2: SGHNT and YYREEE (reference sequence). The CDR3 sequence: CASSTIQGNAETQYF. As DNA, the CDR3 is TGTGCCAGCAGCACGATACAGGGGAATGCAGAGACCCAGTACTTC.

A note on this clone: This sample includes further DNA sequences coding for the same CDR3. The chain has TRBV28 and TRBJ1-5; D unclear. The CDR3 contains 11 residues. Germline V gene sequence: CDR1 MDHEN, CDR2 SYDVKM. V was clipped by 6 bases and J by 4 bases, with 4 bases between them. The CDR3 region is CASSLNQPQHF. Here the CDR3 DNA reads TGTGCCAGCAGCCTAAATCAGCCCCAGCATTTT.

This chain uses TRBV6-2 or TRBV6-3 with TRBJ1-2; D ambiguous. V lost 4 bases and J lost 4, with 7 bases in between. Per germline, CDR1 MNHEY and CDR2 SVGEGT. The CDR3 contains 12 residues. The CDR3, as DNA: TGTGCCAGCAGTTTCCGGTTCTATGGCTACACCTTC. Residues: CASSFRFYGYTF.

The chain couples TRBV12-3 or TRBV12-4 to TRBJ1-1; D call uncertain. This CDR3 has 13 amino acids. V lost 7 bases and J lost 4, with 13 bases in between. In DNA, the CDR3 is TGTGCCAGCACCAGAAGGGAGGCCACTGAAGCTTTCTTT. Residues: CASTRREATEAFF.

The chain links TRBV9 to TRBJ1-1; 10 nucleotides match TRBD1. J lost 5 bases, V lost 4 bases, and 8 bases had no gene match. The CDR3 covers 15 residues. The V gene's germline CDR1 is SGDLS and CDR2 YYNGEE. Here the CDR3 reads CASSPGDRGDTEAFF. The CDR3 DNA is TGTGCCAGCAGCCCGGGGGACAGGGGAGATACTGAAGCTTTCTTT.

The chain has TRBV5-8 and TRBJ2-1, with 9 bases that match TRBD2. CDR1 and CDR2 from the germline V gene are SGHTS and YDEGEE. Unmatched junction bases numbered 16, after V lost 4 bases and J lost 8 bases. This CDR3 spans 17 amino acids. The CDR3 DNA follows: TGTGCCAGCAGCCCCCGGCCAGCGGGAGGCCCGAGGCATGAGCAGTTCTTC. Translating gives CASSPRPAGGPRHEQFF.

The V call is TRBV4-1, the J call TRBJ1-2; the match to TRBD1 covers 8 bases. This CDR3 is built from 14 residues. V gave up 2 bases and J gave up 5 bases; unmatched junction bases: 4. Germline V gives CDR1 MGHRA, CDR2 YSYEKL. CDR3 loop: CASSQPQGGYGYTF. The CDR3 region has the DNA TGCGCCAGCAGCCAACCACAGGGGGGATATGGCTACACCTTC.

The CDR3 nucleotides are TGTGCCAGCTCACTCGCCAGACAAGAGACCCAGTACTTC. Its translation is CASSLARQETQYF. This chain uses TRBV18 with TRBJ2-5; D not certain. Germline CDR1 is KGHSH and CDR2 is LQKENI. Trimming took 4 bases from V and 2 from J, leaving 8 bases between them. CDR3 size: 13 residues. Full variable domain (rest looked up from reference TRBV18 and TRBJ2-5): NAGVMQNPRHLVRRRGQEARLRCSPMKGHSHVYWYRQLPEEGLKFMVYLQKENIIDESGMPKERFSAEFPKEGPSILRIQQVVRGDSAAYFCASSLARQETQYFGPGTRLLVL.

The chain has TRBV5-6 and TRBJ2-1; D is unclear. V lost 0 bases and J lost 3, with 4 bases in between. The CDR3 is made up of 13 amino acids. In germline, CDR1 is SGHDT, CDR2 YYEEEE. Here the CDR3 reads CASSLGSYNEQFF. CDR3 sequence (DNA): TGTGCCAGCAGCTTGGGCAGCTACAATGAGCAGTTCTTC. The entire variable domain, with the rest obtained from reference TRBV5-6 and TRBJ2-1, is as follows: DAGVTQSPTHLIKTRGQQVTLRCSPKSGHDTVSWYQQALGQGPQFIFQYYEEEERQRGNFPDRFSGHQFPNYSSELNVNALLLGDSALYLCASSLGSYNEQFFGPGTRLTVL.

In DNA, the CDR3 is TGTGCCAGCAGCCGAGACAGAGCGAACACCGGGGAGCTGTTTTTT. It codes for CASSRDRANTGELFF. This chain joins TRBV7-8 and TRBJ2-2, with D perhaps TRBD1 (5 bases). The CDR3 is 15 residues long. CDR1 and CDR2 from the germline V gene are SGHVS and FQNEAQ. V dropped 5 bases and J dropped 0 bases, with 10 bases sitting between them.

This chain links TRBV2 with TRBJ2-3, with 9 bases lining up with TRBD1. The V segment lost 6 bases and the J segment 0 bases; nucleotides outside the gene matches: 4. CDR3 length: 15 amino acids. CDR1 and CDR2 from the germline V gene are SNHLY and FYNNEI. CDR3 amino acids: CASRGTGRSTDTQYF. The CDR3 DNA reads TGTGCCAGCAGAGGGACAGGGAGAAGCACAGATACGCAGTATTTT.